This T cell receptor (beta chain) was sequenced for a study of cytomegalovirus exposure and HLA in healthy donors. Study findings and constraints: Immune exposure was documented only through CMV serostatus. Analysis performed later found 16,951 TCR beta sequences associated with HLA alleles at 0.05 false discovery rate.

PCR involved 60 Vbeta and 13 Jbeta primers. Sequencing used immunoSEQ multiplex PCR; TCRdb keeps in-frame clones, though not all of them. Of 150,000 to 200,000 clones detected, roughly 80% appear once; the ten largest clones hold about 0.77%. A note on this clone: Its cognate antigen is unknown.

Sequenced: PBMCs. The clonotype was recovered from a woman aged 18-29 years in good health and CMV-seronegative.

The CDR3 DNA follows: TGTGCCAGCAGAGCCGGACATGCCACTGAAGCTTTCTTT. Its translation: CASRAGHATEAFF. This chain connects TRBV28 to TRBJ1-1; D is perhaps TRBD1 (5 bases). Germline V gene sequence: CDR1 MDHEN, CDR2 SYDVKM. The CDR3 contains 13 residues. V was shortened by 6 bases and J by 4 bases, with 12 bases between the two germline ends.